A single sample gave rise to the 9 T cell receptor beta chains below, sequenced in a study of lymphopenia after photon versus proton radiotherapy. Repertoires were generated with immunoSEQ multiplex PCR, while TCRdb's copy carries only in-frame clones and drops some. The sample comprises about 5,000 clones, approximately 90% of which are singletons, and 15% to 20% rests with the top ten. The specimen was peripheral blood, collected from a patient treated with photon-based radiotherapy. The receptors come from a man aged 25-45 years with gastric cancer.

The chain uses TRBV7-9 and TRBJ2-7; perhaps TRBD1 as D (6 bases). The CDR3 extends over 14 amino acids. Germline values: CDR1 SEHNR, CDR2 FQNEAQ (reference sequence). V was clipped by 3 bases and J by 5 bases, with 14 bases between them. The CDR3 protein is CASSFTGIRDEQYF. The CDR3 coding sequence is TGTGCCAGCAGCTTTACAGGGATTCGGGACGAGCAGTACTTC.

The V and J genes are TRBV10-3 and TRBJ1-5, with D unclear. From germline, CDR1 is ENHRY and CDR2 SYGVKD. With 3 bases removed from V and 3 bases from J, the gap between germline ends came to 9 bases. CDR3 length: 14 amino acids. CDR3 DNA: TGTGCCATCAGTGACTGGAGTTCCAATCAGCCCCAGCATTTT. The encoded protein is CAISDWSSNQPQHF.

In DNA, the CDR3 is TGCGCCAGCAGTACCGGGACAGACTATGGCTACACCTTC. Protein sequence: CASSTGTDYGYTF. This chain connects TRBV5-1 to TRBJ1-2; 7 positions match TRBD1. Trimming at V came to 5 bases and at J to 3 bases, leaving 4 bases not matched to a gene. CDR3 length: 13 residues. CDR1 is SGHRS and CDR2 is YFSETQ in the germline V gene.

The CDR3: CASNQKHGLHF. Here the CDR3 DNA reads TGTGCCAGCAACCAGAAACATGGGCTCCACTTT. This chain connects TRBV6-5 to TRBJ1-6; D is undetermined. The V gene lost 7 bases and the J gene lost 16 bases, with 14 bases spanning the gap. Germline V CDR1 and CDR2: MNHEY, SVGAGI. This CDR3 contains 11 residues.

The V gene is TRBV5-4, the J gene TRBJ1-2; D possibly corresponds to TRBD1 (5 bases). Germline values: CDR1 SGHNT, CDR2 YYREEE (reference sequence). This CDR3 has 12 amino acids. The V end lost 5 bases, the J end lost 8 bases, and 13 bases lay between the germline ends. The CDR3 bases are TGTGCCAGCAGGATTACAGGTTACGGCTACACCTTC. Translation gives CASRITGYGYTF. The whole variable domain, remainder taken from reference TRBV5-4 and TRBJ1-2, is ETGVTQSPTHLIKTRGQQVTLRCSSQSGHNTVSWYQQALGQGPQFIFQYYREEENGRGNFPPRFSGLQFPNYSSELNVNALELDDSALYLCASRITGYGYTFGSGTRLTVV.

This rearrangement joins TRBV9 to TRBJ1-6; D is undetermined. CDR1 and CDR2 (germline): SGDLS, YYNGEE. The CDR3 is made up of 13 amino acids. The V gene lost 4 bases and the J gene lost 7 bases, with 9 bases spanning the gap. The CDR3 here is CASSPDGNSPLHF. Written as DNA, the CDR3 is TGTGCCAGCAGCCCGGACGGAAATTCACCCCTCCACTTT.

The rearrangement uses TRBV5-4 and TRBJ2-7; 7 positions match TRBD1. The CDR3 is 14 amino acids. Germline values: CDR1 SGHNT, CDR2 YYREEE (reference sequence). V lost 2 bases, J lost 2 bases, and 4 bases stayed unmatched. The CDR3: CASSFPGQAYEQYF. The CDR3 bases are TGTGCCAGCAGCTTCCCCGGACAGGCCTACGAGCAGTACTTC.

The genes are TRBV20-1 and TRBJ1-1; D not certain. V was shortened by 6 bases and J by 8 bases, with 13 bases between the two germline ends. CDR1 DFQATT and CDR2 SNEGSKA come from the germline V gene (reference sequence). This CDR3 spans 11 amino acids. CDR3 region: CSARARLEAFF. The CDR3 bases are TGCAGTGCCCGGGCCCGCTTGGAAGCTTTCTTT.

Worth noting for this clone: Relative to the germline gene, one junction end is altered; a read error may explain this. Other DNA sequences of this sample code for an identical CDR3. The rearrangement joins TRBV5-1 to TRBJ2-1; D unclear. CDR1 is SGHRS and CDR2 is YFSETQ in the germline V gene. The CDR3 extends over 15 amino acids. CDR3 sequence: CASSPGTSSNNEQFF. The CDR3 nucleotides are TGCGCCAGCAGCCCTGGCACCTCCTCCAACAATGAGCAATTCTTC.